The clone carrying this TCR beta chain was observed a handful of times. The antigen is undetermined. The sample is drawn from a study of T cells in Graves' hyperthyroidism and ophthalmopathy. Across the study: It was at initial diagnosis, before any treatment, that peripheral blood was collected. General study points: Blood also contained most expanded thyroid clonotypes above 0.001.

Patients having uncontrolled infection, another autoimmune disease, pregnancy or lactation were not included. Using RNA transcripts as the source, TCR beta CDR3 regions were amplified. TCR CDR3 underwent first-round RT-PCR with the HTBI primer set. TCRdb ran MiXCR on the multiplex PCR reads and lists one entry per CDR3 protein. The profile shows some 350,000 distinct CDR3 sequences, 25% of them singletons. Germline CDR1 reads MNHNS; CDR2 reads SASEGT. Trimming at V came to 4 bases and at J to 3 bases, leaving 7 bases not matched to a gene. The CDR3 sequence is 16 residues long. Sequences were obtained from blood. V gene TRBV6-1 combines with J gene TRBJ2-7; 12 bases are shared with TRBD2. The receptor comes from a man in his fifties or sixties with Graves' hyperthyroidism. The CDR3 reads CASSALAGGPVYEQYF. CDR3 coding DNA: TGTGCCAGCAGTGCCCTAGCGGGAGGGCCGGTCTACGAGCAGTACTTC.